This T cell receptor beta chain was sequenced during a study of T-cell memory formation after mild COVID-19. Study as a whole: Largely, TCR clusters stayed within a single donor.

Whole-study findings and limits: Contracting CD4+ clones were located mainly in CM and EM, and CD8+ clones in EMRA. The study found balanced CD4/CD8 in clones contracting day 15 to 85 and a CD4+ lean in later expanders.

The CDR3 covers 16 residues. The V and J ends lost 3 bases and 0 bases respectively, with 13 bases between them. Looked up from germline, CDR1 is SGHRS and CDR2 is YFSETQ. On this clonotype: The antigen remains undetermined.

TCRdb redid the calling of the 5' RACE reads with MiXCR, one entry per CDR3 protein. The profile shows about 210,000 distinct CDR3 sequences, approximately 30% of them singletons. The clonotype was recovered from an adult woman who had mild COVID-19 (a few samples of this study predate the infection). Cell type and time point are not known. Sequenced material: PBMCs or a T cell subset sorted from them (not recorded which). The V gene is TRBV5-1, the J gene TRBJ1-5, with D unclear. For the CDR3, the DNA is TGCGCCAGCAGCTCCGGAGAAACAAATAGCAATCAGCCCCAGCATTTT. Amino acids: CASSSGETNSNQPQHF.